This TCR beta chain is from a study of blood T cell repertoires in COVID-19. Turning to the study itself: Collection of acute and convalescent COVID-19 samples took place in the United States, Italy and Spain. PBMCs, B-cell-depleted T cells, or T cells provided the cDNA or gDNA that made up the material.

Authors' analysis steps: Reference gene primer amplification gave estimated nucleated cell counts. Data came from immunoSEQ multiplex PCR; TCRdb stores just in-frame clones and leaves some out. The V and J calls and the clone size are those of that table, but D and trimming were determined from the DNA. This sample carries 160,000 or so clones, approximately 92% of them seen once, and the ten largest clones take 15%. The CDR3 extends over 13 amino acids. Trimming left V 4 bases short and J 7 bases short, with 8 bases between. Germline CDR1 and CDR2: MDHEN and SYDVKM. The chain has TRBV28 and TRBJ1-6; TRBD1 might be the D (5 bases). This clonotype was obtained from a woman aged 40 to 49 with acute or convalescent COVID-19. The sequenced sample consisted of peripheral blood. The CDR3 DNA follows: TGTGCCAGCAGTTCCCGACAGAATTCACCCCTCCACTTT. It codes for CASSSRQNSPLHF.